The 3 T cell receptor beta chains in this list originate from one sample, sequenced in a study of cytomegalovirus exposure and HLA in healthy donors. Sequencing was performed with immunoSEQ multiplex PCR; in TCRdb, only in-frame clones are kept and a portion is missing. The data show 150,000 to 200,000 clones, about nine tenths seen once. Material for sequencing was PBMCs. The receptor source for this set is a woman between 18 and 30 years old in good health and CMV-seropositive.

The chain links TRBV7-2 to TRBJ1-1, with D possibly matching TRBD1 (5 bases). Trimming cost V 7 bases and J 3 bases, with 15 bases left between them. The CDR3 covers 14 residues. Per germline, CDR1 SGHTA and CDR2 FQGNSA. The CDR3 loop reads CASTVQGMDTEAFF. The DNA for the CDR3 is TGTGCCAGCACGGTCCAGGGTATGGACACTGAAGCTTTCTTT.

V and J are TRBV6-1 and TRBJ1-1, with D uncertain. Trimming shortened V by 8 bases and J by 0 bases, and 7 bases separated the two germline ends. The CDR3 is 12 amino acids. The germline V gene has CDR1 MNHNS and CDR2 SASEGT. CDR3 loop: CASLRVNTEAFF. As DNA, the CDR3 is TGTGCCAGCCTTAGAGTGAACACTGAAGCTTTCTTT.

The chain combines TRBV5-1 with TRBJ2-6, with D uncertain. The CDR3 covers 16 residues. V dropped 0 bases and J dropped 2 bases, with 9 bases sitting between them. Germline V lookup: CDR1 SGHRS, CDR2 YFSETQ. In DNA form, the CDR3 reads TGCGCCAGCAGCTTGGATGCAACGGCTGGGGCCAACGTCCTGACTTTC. Protein: CASSLDATAGANVLTF.